This note documents a single TCR beta chain sequence. RNA transcripts served as the template for amplifying TCR beta CDR3 regions. In the first-round RT-PCR of the TCR CDR3, the HTBI primer set was used. TCRdb ran MiXCR on the multiplex PCR reads and lists one entry per CDR3 protein. The sample lists about 570,000 distinct CDR3 sequences; 14% were seen once. This record comes from a study of T cells in Graves' hyperthyroidism and ophthalmopathy. The CDR3 consists of 14 residues. Germline V gene lookup returns CDR1 GTSNPN and CDR2 SVGIG (reference sequence). V gene TRBV30 combines with J gene TRBJ2-2; 9 nucleotides align to TRBD2. The TCR was taken from a woman aged 40 to 49 with Graves' hyperthyroidism. The specimen sequenced was blood. CDR3 residues: CAWRSGSNTGELFF. The CDR3 bases are TGTGCTTGGCGTAGCGGGAGTAACACCGGGGAGCTGTTTTTT.